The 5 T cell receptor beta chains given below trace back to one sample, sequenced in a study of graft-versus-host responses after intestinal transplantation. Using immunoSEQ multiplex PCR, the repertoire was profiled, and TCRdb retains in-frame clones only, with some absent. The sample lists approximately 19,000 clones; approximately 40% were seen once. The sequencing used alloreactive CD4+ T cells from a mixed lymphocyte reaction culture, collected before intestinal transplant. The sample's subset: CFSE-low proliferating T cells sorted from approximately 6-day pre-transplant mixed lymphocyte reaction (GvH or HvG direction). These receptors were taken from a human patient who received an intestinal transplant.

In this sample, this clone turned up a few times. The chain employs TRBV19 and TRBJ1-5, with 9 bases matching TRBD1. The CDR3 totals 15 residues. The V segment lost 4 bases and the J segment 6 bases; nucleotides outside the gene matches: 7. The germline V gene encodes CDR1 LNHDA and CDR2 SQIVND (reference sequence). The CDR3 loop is CASSKGTGYFQPQHF. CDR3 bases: TGTGCCAGTAGTAAAGGGACAGGGTATTTTCAGCCCCAGCATTTT. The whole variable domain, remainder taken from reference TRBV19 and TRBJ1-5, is DGGITQSPKYLFRKEGQNVTLSCEQNLNHDAMYWYRQDPGQGLRLIYYSQIVNDFQKGDIAEGYSVSREKKESFPLTVTSAQKNPTAFYLCASSKGTGYFQPQHFGDGTRLSIL.

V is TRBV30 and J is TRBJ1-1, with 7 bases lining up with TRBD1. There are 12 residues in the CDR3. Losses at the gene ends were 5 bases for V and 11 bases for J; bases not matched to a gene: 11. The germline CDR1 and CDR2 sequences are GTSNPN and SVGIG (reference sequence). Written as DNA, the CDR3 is TGTGCCTGGGACAGGGACACCCCGCGGGCTTTCTTT. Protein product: CAWDRDTPRAFF.

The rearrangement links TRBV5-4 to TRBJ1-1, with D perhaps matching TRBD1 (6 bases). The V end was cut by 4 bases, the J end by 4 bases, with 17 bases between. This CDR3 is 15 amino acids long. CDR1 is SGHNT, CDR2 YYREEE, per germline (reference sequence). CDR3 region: CASSPQTGRSTEAFF. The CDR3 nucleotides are TGTGCCAGCAGCCCCCAGACAGGCCGGTCCACTGAAGCTTTCTTT.

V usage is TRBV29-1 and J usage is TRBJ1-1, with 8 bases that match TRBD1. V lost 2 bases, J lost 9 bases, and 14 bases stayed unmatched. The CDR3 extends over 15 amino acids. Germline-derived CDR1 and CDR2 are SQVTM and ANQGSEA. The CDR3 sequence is CSVELTRTGKFKAFF. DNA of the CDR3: TGCAGCGTTGAACTTACAAGGACAGGGAAATTCAAAGCTTTCTTT. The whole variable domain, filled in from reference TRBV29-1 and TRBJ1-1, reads SAVISQKPSRDICQRGTSLTIQCQVDSQVTMMFWYRQQPGQSLTLIATANQGSEATYESGFVIDKFPISRPNLTFSTLTVSNMSPEDSSIYLCSVELTRTGKFKAFFGQGTRLTVV.

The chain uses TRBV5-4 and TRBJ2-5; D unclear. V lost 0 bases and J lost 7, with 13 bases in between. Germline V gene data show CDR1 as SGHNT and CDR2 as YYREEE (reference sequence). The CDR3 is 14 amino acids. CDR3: CASSLAGRSGTQYF. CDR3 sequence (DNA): TGTGCCAGCAGCTTGGCCGGCCGGTCCGGGACCCAGTACTTC.